Presented here are 31 T cell receptor beta chains from one specimen sequenced in a study of cytomegalovirus exposure and HLA in healthy donors. Primers for the PCR totalled 60 Vbeta and 13 Jbeta. Only in-frame clones appear in the TCRdb table, and some are missing; sequencing was by immunoSEQ multiplex PCR. The table has some 170,000 clones, approximately 70% seen once. The specimen was PBMCs. The receptors were sampled from a human donor in good health.

This clone is a singleton in its sample. The gene calls are TRBV1 and TRBJ2-3; the table's TRBD2 call for D was not verified on the DNA. TRBV1 is a pseudogene. The CDR3 consists of 15 residues. In DNA, the CDR3 is TGCACCAGCAGCCAAGATTCGGAGGAATCAGATACGCAGTATTTT. Its translation is CTSSQDSEESDTQYF.

The chain combines TRBV4-3 with TRBJ2-7; maybe TRBD1 (6 bases). There are 15 residues in the CDR3. The V gene lost 0 bases and the J gene lost 4 bases, with 13 bases spanning the gap. Germline CDR1 is LGHNA and CDR2 is YSLEER. The CDR3 sequence: CASSQDLLGAYEQYF. CDR3 nucleotides: TGCGCCAGCAGCCAAGATCTGCTGGGGGCGTACGAGCAGTACTTC.

V gene TRBV4-1 combines with J gene TRBJ2-5; 8 bases are a match to TRBD1. The CDR3 loop spans 16 amino acids. Trimming cost V 2 bases and J 5 bases; bases outside gene matches: 10. Per germline, CDR1 MGHRA and CDR2 YSYEKL. The CDR3 DNA sequence: TGCGCCAGCAGCCAACGCCTACAGGGGGTCGGGGAGACCCAGTACTTC. Translated, it gives CASSQRLQGVGETQYF.

The CDR3 sequence: CASSRSGQVNTEAFF. The CDR3 nucleotides are TGCGCCAGCAGCAGAAGCGGCCAGGTGAACACTGAAGCTTTCTTT. The chain carries TRBV5-1 and TRBJ1-1; D uncertain. V lost 4 bases and J lost 0, with 13 bases in between. Germline CDR1 reads SGHRS; CDR2 reads YFSETQ. The CDR3 covers 15 residues.

The genes are TRBV4-1 and TRBJ2-1, with 7 bases identical to TRBD1. Trimming removed 1 base from V and 0 bases from J; junction bases left unmatched: 6. The V gene's germline CDR1 is MGHRA and CDR2 YSYEKL. The CDR3 runs to 17 residues. CDR3 DNA: TGCGCCAGCAGCCAAGTTTTCAGGGGGAGCTCCTACAATGAGCAGTTCTTC. It specifies CASSQVFRGSSYNEQFF.

This clone appeared a few times. The rearrangement joins TRBV6-4 to TRBJ1-5; the match to TRBD1 covers 10 bases. The CDR3 totals 14 residues. Germline values: CDR1 MRHNA, CDR2 SNTAGT. The trim removed 6 bases at V and 5 bases at J, leaving 4 bases unmatched. The CDR3 DNA reads TGTGCCAGCAGCCTAGGACAGGGGGATCAGCCCCAGCATTTT. Translating gives CASSLGQGDQPQHF.

V is TRBV18 and J is TRBJ1-6; 9 bases map to TRBD1. CDR1 is KGHSH and CDR2 is LQKENI in the germline V gene. The CDR3 has 15 residues. V was clipped by 2 bases and J by 10 bases; unmatched bases: 6. CDR3: CASSPLGQGVSPLHF. The CDR3 DNA reads as TGTGCCAGCTCACCATTGGGACAGGGTGTCTCACCCCTCCACTTT.

This clone was observed a handful of times. In DNA, the CDR3 is TGTGCCAGCAGTGACCGTACTTATTATGGCTACACCTTC. Its protein product is CASSDRTYYGYTF. J is TRBJ1-2 and V is TRBV6-1, with unresolved D. The CDR3 contains 13 residues. V was cut by 3 bases and J by 5 bases, with 10 bases left in between. Germline V gene lookup returns CDR1 MNHNS and CDR2 SASEGT.

This clone was counted ten times or more. The J gene is TRBJ1-5, the V gene TRBV6-1; D may be TRBD1 (6 bases). V shed 2 bases and J shed 3 bases, with 11 bases lying between them. This CDR3 region has 15 residues. Germline CDR1 reads MNHNS; CDR2 reads SASEGT. Here the CDR3 DNA reads TGTGCCAGCAGTGAAAGACAGGCGGCCAATCAGCCCCAGCATTTT. Protein product: CASSERQAANQPQHF.

This chain uses TRBV19 with TRBJ1-5; the D gene is possibly TRBD1 (6 bases). Per germline, CDR1 LNHDA and CDR2 SQIVND (reference sequence). This CDR3 contains 15 residues. V lost 7 bases and J lost 5, with 18 bases in between. Here the CDR3 DNA reads TGTGCCAGTACCCCTGGGGGCACAGGGTATCAGCCCCAGCATTTT. Protein product: CASTPGGTGYQPQHF.

This sequence joins TRBV5-1 and TRBJ2-2; 8 bases map to TRBD2. Germline V gene data show CDR1 as SGHRS and CDR2 as YFSETQ. With 4 bases clipped from V and 7 bases from J, the junction kept 9 bases outside the gene matches. This CDR3 has 15 amino acids. CDR3 region: CASSTAGTRSGELFF. DNA of the CDR3: TGCGCCAGCAGCACGGCCGGGACTAGAAGCGGGGAGCTGTTTTTT.

This clone was picked up a small number of times. The genes are TRBV7-9 and TRBJ2-3; 12 bases match TRBD2. The CDR3 runs 16 residues. The V segment lost 5 bases and the J segment 2 bases; nucleotides outside the gene matches: 5. Germline CDR1 reads SEHNR; CDR2 reads FQNEAQ (reference sequence). CDR3 coding DNA: TGTGCCAGCAGCCATGGACTAGCGGGGCCCACAGATACGCAGTATTTT. It is translated as CASSHGLAGPTDTQYF.

V and J are TRBV4-3 and TRBJ1-1; D is uncertain. The V gene's germline CDR1 is LGHNA and CDR2 YSLEER. V dropped 0 bases and J dropped 0 bases, with 8 bases sitting between them. The CDR3 runs to 15 residues. Written as DNA, the CDR3 is TGCGCCAGCAGCCAAGAGAGGCTGCTGAACACTGAAGCTTTCTTT. Protein product: CASSQERLLNTEAFF.

This clone turned up a few times. The chain couples TRBV30 to TRBJ1-5, with a tentative D call TRBD1 (6 bases). Germline V CDR1 and CDR2: GTSNPN, SVGIG (reference sequence). V was shortened by 0 bases and J by 7 bases, with 13 bases between the two germline ends. The CDR3 extends over 14 amino acids. CDR3 in DNA: TGTGCCTGGAGTGTAATACGGGGACAACAGCCCCAGCATTTT. Translated, it gives CAWSVIRGQQPQHF.

The chain recombines TRBV14 with TRBJ1-6; 9 bases fit TRBD1. V trimming: 4 bases; J trimming: 4 bases; junction bases outside the gene matches: 2. Per the germline V gene, CDR1 is SGHDN and CDR2 is FVKESK. The CDR3 length is 15 residues. The DNA of the CDR3 is TGTGCCAGCAGCCGTGGACAGGGGTATAATTCACCCCTCCACTTT. This gives the protein CASSRGQGYNSPLHF.

This clone was counted a single time. The chain carries TRBV5-1 and TRBJ1-1; possible D gene TRBD1, 5 bases. The ends were cut back, 4 bases at V and 4 bases at J, with 14 bases in the middle. The CDR3 totals 14 residues. From germline, CDR1 is SGHRS and CDR2 YFSETQ. The DNA of the CDR3 is TGCGCCAGCAGCGAGACCCAGGGCCCCACTGAAGCTTTCTTT. This gives the protein CASSETQGPTEAFF.

V is TRBV29-1 and J is TRBJ1-1, with D possibly TRBD1 on 5 matching bases. Germline V gene lookup returns CDR1 SQVTM and CDR2 ANQGSEA. The CDR3 sequence is 11 residues long. Deletions cut 4 bases from V and 6 bases from J, with 9 bases between. The CDR3 region is CSVGQGAEAFF. The DNA for the CDR3 is TGCAGCGTTGGTCAGGGTGCTGAAGCTTTCTTT.

The V call is TRBV6-6, the J call TRBJ2-5; the D gene is possibly TRBD1 (5 bases). Germline V CDR1 and CDR2: MNHNY, SVGAGI (reference sequence). The germline V and J ends were trimmed by 6 bases and 5 bases, with 13 bases remaining between them. The CDR3 length is 13 residues. CDR3 DNA: TGTGCCAGCAGCGACAGCTTTTGGGAGACCCAGTACTTC. Its protein product is CASSDSFWETQYF.

The chain employs TRBV11-2 and TRBJ2-2, with D possibly being TRBD2 (5 bases). The CDR3 has 16 amino acids. Trimming left V 1 base short and J 4 bases short, with 13 bases between. The germline CDR1 and CDR2 sequences are SGHAT and FQNNGV. This CDR3 is CASSLGTRESTGELFF. The CDR3 DNA sequence: TGTGCCAGCAGCTTAGGTACTAGGGAGTCCACCGGGGAGCTGTTTTTT.

The V gene is TRBV7-9, the J gene TRBJ2-3; D is perhaps TRBD2 (5 bases). In germline, CDR1 is SEHNR, CDR2 FQNEAQ (reference sequence). The CDR3 loop spans 14 amino acids. The V end was cut by 3 bases, the J end by 2 bases, with 9 bases between. Here the CDR3 DNA reads TGTGCCAGCAGCTTTGCGGGCCCCACAGATACGCAGTATTTT. It encodes CASSFAGPTDTQYF. The whole variable domain, filled in from reference TRBV7-9 and TRBJ2-3, reads DTGVSQNPRHKITKRGQNVTFRCDPISEHNRLYWYRQTLGQGPEFLTYFQNEAQLEKSRLLSDRFSAERPKGSFSTLEIQRTEQGDSAMYLCASSFAGPTDTQYFGPGTRLTVL.

The J gene is TRBJ1-2, the V gene TRBV7-3; TRBD1 might be the D (6 bases). Germline CDR1 reads SGHTA; CDR2 reads FQGTGA. The CDR3 extends over 13 amino acids. Trimming stripped 6 bases from V and 2 bases from J, with 10 bases between. The CDR3 DNA follows: TGTGCCAGCAGTCGGACAGAGAACTATGGCTACACCTTC. Translating it yields CASSRTENYGYTF.

This clone appeared a few times. The V call is TRBV7-9, the J call TRBJ2-7; tentatively, D is TRBD2 (6 bases). Germline V gene data show CDR1 as SEHNR and CDR2 as FQNEAQ (reference sequence). This CDR3 comprises 16 residues. Deletions cut 1 base from V and 0 bases from J, with 13 bases between. CDR3 in amino acids: CASSLVGWRDSYEQYF. The DNA for the CDR3 is TGTGCCAGCAGCTTAGTCGGCTGGCGGGACTCCTACGAGCAGTACTTC.

The V gene is TRBV27, the J gene TRBJ2-7, with 10 bases aligning to TRBD1. CDR3 size: 15 residues. Germline CDR1 and CDR2: MNHEY and SMNVEV (reference sequence). V dropped 3 bases and J dropped 3; count of bases not matched to a gene: 5. For the CDR3, the DNA is TGTGCCAGCAGTTTTCAGGGACAGGGGAACTACGAGCAGTACTTC. Translated: CASSFQGQGNYEQYF.

The chain carries TRBV19 and TRBJ1-5, with TRBD1 identical over 7 bases. With V trimmed by 5 bases and J by 6 bases, 10 bases remained unmatched. Germline CDR1 LNHDA, CDR2 SQIVND (reference sequence). This CDR3 comprises 15 residues. The CDR3: CASSPGVGGTQPQHF. CDR3 nucleotide sequence: TGTGCCAGTAGTCCAGGAGTAGGGGGCACTCAGCCCCAGCATTTT.

On this clone itself: Different DNA sequences within this sample yield the same CDR3. The chain has TRBV5-1 and TRBJ2-1, with 9 bases lining up with TRBD1. CDR1 is SGHRS, CDR2 YFSETQ, per germline. The CDR3 consists of 14 residues. V lost 3 bases and J lost 4; bases outside the gene matches: 2. The CDR3 nucleotides are TGCGCCAGCAGCTCGACAGGGGGATACAATGAGCAGTTCTTC. This sequence encodes CASSSTGGYNEQFF.

The gene calls are TRBV27 and TRBJ1-1; no reliable D call. V was clipped by 3 bases and J by 4 bases, with 15 bases between them. CDR1 is MNHEY and CDR2 is SMNVEV in the germline V gene (reference sequence). The CDR3 sequence is 15 residues long. CDR3 bases: TGTGCCAGCAGTTTGCCATCGGGAGGTCTCACTGAAGCTTTCTTT. Protein: CASSLPSGGLTEAFF.

This clone is a singleton in its sample. The chain joins TRBV27 to TRBJ2-7, with a tentative D call TRBD1 (6 bases). V lost 8 bases and J lost 3, with 8 bases in between. The length of the CDR3 is 11 residues. Germline V gene sequence: CDR1 MNHEY, CDR2 SMNVEV (reference sequence). CDR3 residues: CASGTLYEQYF. The CDR3 coding sequence is TGTGCCAGCGGGACACTCTACGAGCAGTACTTC.

V gene TRBV6-6 combines with J gene TRBJ1-1; the D gene is possibly TRBD1 (5 bases). This CDR3 contains 14 residues. CDR1 is MNHNY and CDR2 is SVGAGI in the germline V gene (reference sequence). V gave up 0 bases and J gave up 11 bases, with 16 bases separating them. CDR3 DNA sequence: TGTGCCAGCAGTTACTCGTCCGTACAGGTCGCGGCTTTCTTT. Residues: CASSYSSVQVAAFF.

The chain carries TRBV7-2 and TRBJ1-5, with a weak D call TRBD1 (5 bases). The V end lost 6 bases, the J end lost 2 bases, and 11 bases lay between the germline ends. Germline CDR1 reads SGHTA; CDR2 reads FQGNSA. The CDR3 sequence is 14 residues long. In DNA, the CDR3 is TGTGCCAGCAGGGAAATGACAGGCAATCAGCCCCAGCATTTT. Encoded protein: CASREMTGNQPQHF.

This clone was counted between two and nine times. V is TRBV5-1 and J is TRBJ1-1; tentatively, D is TRBD1 (6 bases). V was shortened by 0 bases and J by 0 bases, with 15 bases between the two germline ends. The CDR3 length is 17 residues. Germline V CDR1 and CDR2: SGHRS, YFSETQ. The CDR3 nucleotides read TGCGCCAGCAGCTTGGAGGGGGTTCCGTTTATGAACACTGAAGCTTTCTTT. As protein: CASSLEGVPFMNTEAFF.

The genes are TRBV6-7 and TRBJ1-4, with a tentative D call TRBD1 (5 bases). TRBV6-7 is placed among ORFs of uncertain function. V was trimmed by 0 bases and J by 6 bases, leaving 11 bases between them. The CDR3 spans 15 residues. CDR3 region: CASSYSPGGDEKLFF. The CDR3 DNA sequence: TGTGCCAGCAGTTACTCTCCGGGAGGGGATGAAAAACTGTTTTTT.